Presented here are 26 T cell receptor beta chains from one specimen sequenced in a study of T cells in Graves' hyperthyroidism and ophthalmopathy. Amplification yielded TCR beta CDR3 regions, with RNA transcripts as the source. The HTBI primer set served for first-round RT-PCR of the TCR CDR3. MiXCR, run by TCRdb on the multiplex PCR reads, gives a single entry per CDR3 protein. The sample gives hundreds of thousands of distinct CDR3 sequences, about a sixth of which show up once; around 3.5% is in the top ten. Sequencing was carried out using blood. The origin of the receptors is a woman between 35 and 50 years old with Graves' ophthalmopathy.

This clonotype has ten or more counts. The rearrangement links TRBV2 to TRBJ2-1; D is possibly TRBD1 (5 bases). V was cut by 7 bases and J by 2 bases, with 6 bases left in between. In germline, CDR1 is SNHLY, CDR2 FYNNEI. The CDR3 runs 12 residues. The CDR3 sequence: CASKGTYNEQFF. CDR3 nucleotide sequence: TGTGCCAGCAAGGGGACCTACAATGAGCAGTTCTTC.

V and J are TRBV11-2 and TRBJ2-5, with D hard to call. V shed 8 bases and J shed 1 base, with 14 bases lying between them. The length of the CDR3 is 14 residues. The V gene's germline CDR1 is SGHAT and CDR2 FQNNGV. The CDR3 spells CASARRASQETQYF. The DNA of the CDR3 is TGTGCCAGCGCCCGAAGGGCGAGCCAAGAGACCCAGTACTTC.

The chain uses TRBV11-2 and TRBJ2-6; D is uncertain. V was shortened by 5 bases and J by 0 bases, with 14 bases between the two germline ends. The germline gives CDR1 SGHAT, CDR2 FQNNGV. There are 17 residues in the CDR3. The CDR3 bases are TGTGCCAGCAGCCCCCGGACGTATTACTCTGGGGCCAACGTCCTGACTTTC. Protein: CASSPRTYYSGANVLTF. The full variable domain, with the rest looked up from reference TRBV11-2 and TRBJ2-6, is EAGVAQSPRYKIIEKRQSVAFWCNPISGHATLYWYQQILGQGPKLLIQFQNNGVVDDSQLPKDRFSAERLKGVDSTLKIQPAKLEDSAVYLCASSPRTYYSGANVLTFGAGSRLTVL.

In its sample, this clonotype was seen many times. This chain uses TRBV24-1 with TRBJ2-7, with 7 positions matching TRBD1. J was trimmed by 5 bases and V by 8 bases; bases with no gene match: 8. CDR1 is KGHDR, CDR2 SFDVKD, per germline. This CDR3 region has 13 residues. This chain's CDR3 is CATKPTGTDEQYF. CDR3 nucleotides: TGTGCCACCAAACCGACAGGGACCGACGAGCAGTACTTC.

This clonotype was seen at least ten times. CDR3 coding DNA: TGCGCCAGCAGCATCAGCGGGGAGTCCAAAAACATTCAGTACTTC. It specifies CASSISGESKNIQYF. The chain employs TRBV5-1 and TRBJ2-4; the match to TRBD2 covers 7 bases. The germline V gene encodes CDR1 SGHRS and CDR2 YFSETQ. With 4 bases clipped from V and 2 bases from J, the junction kept 6 bases outside the gene matches. There are 15 residues in the CDR3.

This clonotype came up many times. CDR3 sequence reads: CASSQNRAGSNEQFF. In DNA form, the CDR3 reads TGTGCCAGCAGCCAAAACAGGGCTGGGTCCAATGAGCAGTTCTTC. This chain links TRBV3-1 with TRBJ2-1, with TRBD1 as a possible D gene (6 bases). CDR1 and CDR2 (germline): LGHDT, YNNKEL (reference sequence). CDR3 length: 15 amino acids. V was pared by 2 bases and J by 6 bases, with 14 bases between.

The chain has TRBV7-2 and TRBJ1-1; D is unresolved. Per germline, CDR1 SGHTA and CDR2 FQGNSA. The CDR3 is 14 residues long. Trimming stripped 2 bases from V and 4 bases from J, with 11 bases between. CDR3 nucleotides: TGTGCCAGCAGCTTACGCCTGGGGAGCACTGAAGCTTTCTTT. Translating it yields CASSLRLGSTEAFF.

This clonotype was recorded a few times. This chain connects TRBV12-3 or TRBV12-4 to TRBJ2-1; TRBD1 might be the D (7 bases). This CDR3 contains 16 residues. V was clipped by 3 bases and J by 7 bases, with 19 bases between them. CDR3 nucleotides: TGTGCCAGCAGTTTTCCCGCGGGACAGTCTCTTAATGAGCAGTTCTTC. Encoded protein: CASSFPAGQSLNEQFF.

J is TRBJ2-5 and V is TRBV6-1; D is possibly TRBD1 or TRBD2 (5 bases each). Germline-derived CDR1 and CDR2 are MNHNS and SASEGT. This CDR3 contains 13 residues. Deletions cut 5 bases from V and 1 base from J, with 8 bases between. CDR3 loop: CASSRDVQETQYF. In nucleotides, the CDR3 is TGTGCCAGCAGTCGGGACGTCCAAGAGACCCAGTACTTC.

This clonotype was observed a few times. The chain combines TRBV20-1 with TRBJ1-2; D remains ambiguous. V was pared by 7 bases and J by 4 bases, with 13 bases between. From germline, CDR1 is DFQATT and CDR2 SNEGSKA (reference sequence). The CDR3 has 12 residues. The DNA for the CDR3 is TGCAGTGTTCGGGAGGAGGGCTATGGCTACACCTTC. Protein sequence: CSVREEGYGYTF.

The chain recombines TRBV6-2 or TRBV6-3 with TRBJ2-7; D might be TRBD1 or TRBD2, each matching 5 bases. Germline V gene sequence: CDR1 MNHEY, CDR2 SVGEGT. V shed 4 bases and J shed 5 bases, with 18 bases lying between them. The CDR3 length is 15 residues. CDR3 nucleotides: TGTGCCAGCAGTTTTGGGACCTCCAACTGGGACGAGCAGTACTTC. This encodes CASSFGTSNWDEQYF.

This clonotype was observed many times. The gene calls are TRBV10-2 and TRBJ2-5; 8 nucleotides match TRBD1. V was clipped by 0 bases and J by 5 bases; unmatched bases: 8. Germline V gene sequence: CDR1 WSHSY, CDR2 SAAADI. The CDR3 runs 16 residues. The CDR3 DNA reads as TGCGCCAGCAGTGAGTCCCCCTGGACAGGGCGGGAGACCCAGTACTTC. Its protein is CASSESPWTGRETQYF.

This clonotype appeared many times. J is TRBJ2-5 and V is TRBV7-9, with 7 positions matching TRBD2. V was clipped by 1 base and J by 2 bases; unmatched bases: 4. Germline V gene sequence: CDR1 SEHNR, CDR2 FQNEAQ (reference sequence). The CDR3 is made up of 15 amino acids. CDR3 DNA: TGTGCCAGCAGCTTAGGAATCGGGGGGCAAGAGACCCAGTACTTC. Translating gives CASSLGIGGQETQYF.

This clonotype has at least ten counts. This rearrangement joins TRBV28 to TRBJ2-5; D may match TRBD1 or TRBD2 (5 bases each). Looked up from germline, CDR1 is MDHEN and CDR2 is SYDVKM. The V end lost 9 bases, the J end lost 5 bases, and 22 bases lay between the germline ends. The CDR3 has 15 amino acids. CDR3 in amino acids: CASRGGQGDKETQYF. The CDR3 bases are TGTGCCAGTAGGGGTGGGCAGGGAGATAAGGAGACCCAGTACTTC.

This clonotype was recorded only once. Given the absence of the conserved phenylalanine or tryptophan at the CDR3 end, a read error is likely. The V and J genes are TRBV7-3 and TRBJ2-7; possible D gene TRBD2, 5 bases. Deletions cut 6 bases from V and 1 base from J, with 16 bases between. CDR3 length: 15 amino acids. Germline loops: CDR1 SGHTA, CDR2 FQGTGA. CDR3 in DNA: TGTGCCAGCAGGTCCACAGAGGGCAGGTCCTACGAGCAGTACCTC. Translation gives CASRSTEGRSYEQYL.

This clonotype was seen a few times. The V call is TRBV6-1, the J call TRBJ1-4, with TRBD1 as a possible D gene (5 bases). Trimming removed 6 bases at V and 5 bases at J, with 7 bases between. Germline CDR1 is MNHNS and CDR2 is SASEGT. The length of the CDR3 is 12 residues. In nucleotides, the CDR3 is TGTGCCAGCAGGGCAGGGAATGAAAAACTGTTTTTT. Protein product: CASRAGNEKLFF.

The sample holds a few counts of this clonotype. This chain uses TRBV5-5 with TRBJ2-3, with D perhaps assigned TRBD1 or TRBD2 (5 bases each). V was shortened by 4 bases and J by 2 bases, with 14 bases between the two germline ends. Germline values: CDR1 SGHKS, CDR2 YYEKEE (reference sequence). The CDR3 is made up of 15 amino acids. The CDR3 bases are TGTGCCAGCAGCACGTTACAGGACTTCACAGATACGCAGTATTTT. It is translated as CASSTLQDFTDTQYF.

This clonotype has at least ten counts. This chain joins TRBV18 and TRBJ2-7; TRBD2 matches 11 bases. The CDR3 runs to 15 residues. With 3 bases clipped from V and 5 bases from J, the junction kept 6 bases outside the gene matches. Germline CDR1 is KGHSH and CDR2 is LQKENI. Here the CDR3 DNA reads TGTGCCAGCTCACCCTCACTAGCGGGAGAGGACGAGCAGTACTTC. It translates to CASSPSLAGEDEQYF.

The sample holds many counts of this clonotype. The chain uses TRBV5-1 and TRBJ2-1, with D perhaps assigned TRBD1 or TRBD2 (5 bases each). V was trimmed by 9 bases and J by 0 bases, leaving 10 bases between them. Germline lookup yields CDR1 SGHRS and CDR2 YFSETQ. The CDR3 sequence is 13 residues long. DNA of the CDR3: TGCGCCACAGGGACGGACTCCTACAATGAGCAGTTCTTC. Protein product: CATGTDSYNEQFF. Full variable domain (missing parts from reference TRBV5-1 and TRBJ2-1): KAGVTQTPRYLIKTRGQQVTLSCSPISGHRSVSWYQQTPGQGLQFLFEYFSETQRNKGNFPGRFSGRQFSNSRSEMNVSTLELGDSALYLCATGTDSYNEQFFGPGTRLTVL.

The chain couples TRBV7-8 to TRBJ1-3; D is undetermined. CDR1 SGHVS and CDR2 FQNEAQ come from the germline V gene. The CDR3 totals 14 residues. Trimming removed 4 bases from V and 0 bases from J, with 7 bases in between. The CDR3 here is CASSWSGSGNTIYF. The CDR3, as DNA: TGTGCCAGCAGCTGGTCTGGCTCTGGAAACACCATATATTTT.

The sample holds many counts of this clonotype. As DNA, the CDR3 is TGTGCCAGCAGCGTACAGGGAGGGCTAGGGCAGTACTTC. Translating gives CASSVQGGLGQYF. The chain uses TRBV12-3 or TRBV12-4 and TRBJ2-7; D perhaps matches TRBD2 (7 bases). The CDR3 runs to 13 residues. The V and J ends lost 6 bases and 9 bases respectively, with 18 bases between them.

The CDR3 region has the DNA TGTGCCAGCAGAGGCGCAACTAACACTGAAGCTTTCTTT. This codes for CASRGATNTEAFF. This chain connects TRBV12-3 or TRBV12-4 to TRBJ1-1, with D unresolved. The CDR3 loop spans 13 amino acids. V lost 6 bases, J lost 2 bases, and 10 bases lay in between.

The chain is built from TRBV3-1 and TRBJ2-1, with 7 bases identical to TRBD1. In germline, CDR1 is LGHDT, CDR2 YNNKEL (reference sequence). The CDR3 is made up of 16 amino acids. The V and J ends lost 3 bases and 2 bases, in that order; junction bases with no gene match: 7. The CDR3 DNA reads TGTGCCAGCAGCCAGCCGACAGGGAAAACCTACAATGAGCAGTTCTTC. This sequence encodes CASSQPTGKTYNEQFF.

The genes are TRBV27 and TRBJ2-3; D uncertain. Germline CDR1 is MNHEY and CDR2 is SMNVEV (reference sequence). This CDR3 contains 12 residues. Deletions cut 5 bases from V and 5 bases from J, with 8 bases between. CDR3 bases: TGTGCCAGCAGTGCCAATGGAGATACGCAGTATTTT. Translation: CASSANGDTQYF.

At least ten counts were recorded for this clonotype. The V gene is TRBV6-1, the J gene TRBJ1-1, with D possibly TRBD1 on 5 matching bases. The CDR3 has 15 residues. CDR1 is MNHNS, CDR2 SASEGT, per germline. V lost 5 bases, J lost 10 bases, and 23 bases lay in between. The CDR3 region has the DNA TGTGCCAGCAGTTTTACTACCGGGACCCTCGCCGGAGCTTTCTTT. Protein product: CASSFTTGTLAGAFF.

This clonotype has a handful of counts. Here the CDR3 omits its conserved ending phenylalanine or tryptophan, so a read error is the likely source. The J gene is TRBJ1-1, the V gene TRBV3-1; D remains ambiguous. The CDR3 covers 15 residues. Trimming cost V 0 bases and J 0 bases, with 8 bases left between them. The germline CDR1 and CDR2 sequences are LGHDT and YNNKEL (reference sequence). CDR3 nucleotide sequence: TGTGCCAGCAGCCAAGAGGGCAGCTTGAACACTGAAGCTTTCGTT. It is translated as CASSQEGSLNTEAFV.